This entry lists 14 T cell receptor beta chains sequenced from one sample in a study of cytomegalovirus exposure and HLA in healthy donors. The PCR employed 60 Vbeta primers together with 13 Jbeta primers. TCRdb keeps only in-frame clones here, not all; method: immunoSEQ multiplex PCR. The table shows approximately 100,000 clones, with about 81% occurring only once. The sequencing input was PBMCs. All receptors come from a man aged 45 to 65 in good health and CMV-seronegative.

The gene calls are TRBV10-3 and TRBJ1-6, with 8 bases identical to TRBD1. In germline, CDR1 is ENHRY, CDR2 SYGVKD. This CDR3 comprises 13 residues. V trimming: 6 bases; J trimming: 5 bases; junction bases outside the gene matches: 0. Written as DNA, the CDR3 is TGTGCCATCAGGACAGGGGATAATTCACCCCTCCACTTT. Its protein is CAIRTGDNSPLHF.

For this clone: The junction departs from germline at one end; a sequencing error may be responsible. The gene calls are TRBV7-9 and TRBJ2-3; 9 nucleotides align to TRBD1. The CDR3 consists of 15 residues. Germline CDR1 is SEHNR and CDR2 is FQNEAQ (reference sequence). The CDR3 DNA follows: TGTTCCAGCAGGCAAGGACAGGGGTACACAGATACGCAGTATTTT. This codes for CSSRQGQGYTDTQYF.

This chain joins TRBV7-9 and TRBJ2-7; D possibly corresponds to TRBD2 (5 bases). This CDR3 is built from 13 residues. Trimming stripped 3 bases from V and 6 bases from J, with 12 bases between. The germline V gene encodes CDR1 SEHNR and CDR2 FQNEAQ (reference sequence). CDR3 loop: CASSFLATPEQYF. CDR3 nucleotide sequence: TGTGCCAGCAGCTTCCTAGCCACCCCCGAGCAGTACTTC.

The CDR3 DNA follows: TGCGCCAGCAGCTCCTCCGGGACAGGGTCTGGAAACACCATATATTTT. Translated, it gives CASSSSGTGSGNTIYF. This chain links TRBV4-3 with TRBJ1-3; 9 positions match TRBD1. The J segment lost 1 base and the V segment lost 5 bases, leaving 6 bases of the junction unmatched. Germline lookup yields CDR1 LGHNA and CDR2 YSLEER. This CDR3 region has 16 residues.

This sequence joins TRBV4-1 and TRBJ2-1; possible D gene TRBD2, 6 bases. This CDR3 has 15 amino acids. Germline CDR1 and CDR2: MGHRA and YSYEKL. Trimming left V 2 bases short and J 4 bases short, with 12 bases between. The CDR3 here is CASSQTGTSYNEQFF. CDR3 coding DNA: TGCGCCAGCAGCCAAACCGGGACTTCATACAATGAGCAGTTCTTC.

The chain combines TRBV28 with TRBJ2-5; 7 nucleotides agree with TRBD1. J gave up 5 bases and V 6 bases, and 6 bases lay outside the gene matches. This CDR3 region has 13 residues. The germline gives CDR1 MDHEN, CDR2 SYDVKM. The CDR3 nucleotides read TGTGCCAGCAGGACAGGGTTTTCGGAGACCCAGTACTTC. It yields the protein CASRTGFSETQYF.

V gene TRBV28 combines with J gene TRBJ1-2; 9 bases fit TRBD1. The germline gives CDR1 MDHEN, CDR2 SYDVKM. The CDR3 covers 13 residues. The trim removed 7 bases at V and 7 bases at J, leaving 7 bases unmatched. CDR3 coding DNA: TGTGCCAGCAATCCGGGACAGGGTCGTGGCTACACCTTC. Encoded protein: CASNPGQGRGYTF.

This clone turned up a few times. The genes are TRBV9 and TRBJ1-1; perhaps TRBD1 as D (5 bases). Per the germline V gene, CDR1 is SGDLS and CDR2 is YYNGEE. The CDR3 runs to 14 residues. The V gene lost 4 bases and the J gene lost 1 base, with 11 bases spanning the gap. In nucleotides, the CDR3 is TGTGCCAGCAGCTCAGGGCTGTCGAACACTGAAGCTTTCTTT. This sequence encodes CASSSGLSNTEAFF.

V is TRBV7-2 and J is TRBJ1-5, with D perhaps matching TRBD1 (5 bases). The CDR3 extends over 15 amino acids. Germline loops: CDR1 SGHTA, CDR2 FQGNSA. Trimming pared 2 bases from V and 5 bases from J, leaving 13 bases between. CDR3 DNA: TGTGCCAGCAGCTTATTCCGGGGGGAGGATCAGCCCCAGCATTTT. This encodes CASSLFRGEDQPQHF.

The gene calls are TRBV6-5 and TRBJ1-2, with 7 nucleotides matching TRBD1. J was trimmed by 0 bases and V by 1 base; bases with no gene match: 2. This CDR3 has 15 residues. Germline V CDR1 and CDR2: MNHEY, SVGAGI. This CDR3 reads CASSYWDSSNYGYTF. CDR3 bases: TGTGCCAGCAGTTACTGGGACAGTTCTAACTATGGCTACACCTTC.

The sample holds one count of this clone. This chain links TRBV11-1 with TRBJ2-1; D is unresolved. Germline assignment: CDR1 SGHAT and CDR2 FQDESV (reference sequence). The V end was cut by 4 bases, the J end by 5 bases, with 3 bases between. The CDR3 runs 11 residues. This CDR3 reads CASSSDNEQFF. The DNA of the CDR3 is TGTGCCAGCAGCTCGGACAATGAGCAGTTCTTC.

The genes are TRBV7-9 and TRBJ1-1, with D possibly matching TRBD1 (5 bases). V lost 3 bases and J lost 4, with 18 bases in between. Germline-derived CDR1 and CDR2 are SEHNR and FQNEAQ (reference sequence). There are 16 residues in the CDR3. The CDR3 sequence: CASSFGVGLGATEAFF. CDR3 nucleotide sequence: TGTGCCAGCAGCTTCGGTGTAGGGCTTGGGGCCACTGAAGCTTTCTTT.

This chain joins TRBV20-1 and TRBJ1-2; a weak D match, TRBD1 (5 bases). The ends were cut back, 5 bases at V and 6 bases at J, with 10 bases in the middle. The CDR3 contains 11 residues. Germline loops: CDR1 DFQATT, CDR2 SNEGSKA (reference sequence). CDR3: CSAPRQNGYTF. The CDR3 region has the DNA TGCAGTGCTCCAAGACAGAATGGCTACACCTTC.

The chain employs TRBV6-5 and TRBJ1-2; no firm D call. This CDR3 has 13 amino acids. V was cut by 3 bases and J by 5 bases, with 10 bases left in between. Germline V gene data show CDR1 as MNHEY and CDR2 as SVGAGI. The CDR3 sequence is CASSYLQDYGYTF. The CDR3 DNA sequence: TGTGCCAGCAGTTATCTCCAGGATTATGGCTACACCTTC.